This T cell receptor (beta chain) stems from a study of cytomegalovirus exposure and HLA in healthy donors. On the study more broadly: The 90 to 150 validation repertoires used the same platform as the 550 to 700 first-cohort repertoires (as reported by a later analysis). Whole-study results and caveats: Across donors, most TCRs were seen rarely, yet some public ones were widespread. Over 150 TCR beta chains were listed as cytomegalovirus-associated.

Note on this clone: Its antigen is not identified.

The donors were part of the 120-subject validation cohort, which stood apart from the approximately 670-subject first cohort. Clones were sequenced by immunoSEQ multiplex PCR, and TCRdb holds only the in-frame ones, with some missing. The sample has over 100,000 clones, over 85% seen once. The origin of this receptor is a man aged 30 to 45 in good health and CMV-seronegative. Specimen: PBMCs.

The CDR3 loop is CASSFVGGTEAFF. DNA for the CDR3: TGTGCCAGCAGCTTTGTGGGAGGCACTGAAGCTTTCTTT. The rearrangement links TRBV7-9 to TRBJ1-1; D gene uncertain. CDR3 size: 13 residues. From germline, CDR1 is SEHNR and CDR2 FQNEAQ (reference sequence). V lost 3 bases to trimming and J lost 4 bases, with 9 bases between them.